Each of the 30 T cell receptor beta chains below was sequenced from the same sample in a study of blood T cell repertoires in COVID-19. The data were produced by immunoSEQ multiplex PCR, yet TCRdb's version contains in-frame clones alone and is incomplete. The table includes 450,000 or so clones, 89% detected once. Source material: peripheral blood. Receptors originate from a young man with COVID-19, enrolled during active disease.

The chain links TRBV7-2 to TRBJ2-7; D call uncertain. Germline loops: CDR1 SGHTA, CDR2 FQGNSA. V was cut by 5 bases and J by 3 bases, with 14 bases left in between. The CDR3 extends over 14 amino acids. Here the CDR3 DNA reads TGTGCCAGCAGCCCATGGGCGAGATTCTACGAGCAGTACTTC. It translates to CASSPWARFYEQYF.

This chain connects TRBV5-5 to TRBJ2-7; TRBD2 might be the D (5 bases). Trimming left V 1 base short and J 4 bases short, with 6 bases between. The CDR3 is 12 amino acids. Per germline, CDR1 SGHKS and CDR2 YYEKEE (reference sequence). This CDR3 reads CASSLTGYEQYF. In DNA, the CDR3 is TGTGCCAGCAGCTTGACGGGATACGAGCAGTACTTC.

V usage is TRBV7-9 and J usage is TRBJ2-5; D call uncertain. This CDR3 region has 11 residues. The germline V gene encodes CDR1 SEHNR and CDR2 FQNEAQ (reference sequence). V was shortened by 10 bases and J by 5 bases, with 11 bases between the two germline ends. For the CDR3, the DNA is TGTGCCACCAACGCCGCGGAGACCCAGTACTTC. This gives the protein CATNAAETQYF.

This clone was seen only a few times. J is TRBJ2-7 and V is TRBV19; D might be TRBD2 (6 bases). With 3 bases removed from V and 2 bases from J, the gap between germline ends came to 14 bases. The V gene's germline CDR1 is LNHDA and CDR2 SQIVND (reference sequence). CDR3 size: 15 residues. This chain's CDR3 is CASSIGAGRTYEQYF. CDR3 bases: TGTGCCAGTAGTATCGGTGCGGGGCGCACCTACGAGCAGTACTTC.

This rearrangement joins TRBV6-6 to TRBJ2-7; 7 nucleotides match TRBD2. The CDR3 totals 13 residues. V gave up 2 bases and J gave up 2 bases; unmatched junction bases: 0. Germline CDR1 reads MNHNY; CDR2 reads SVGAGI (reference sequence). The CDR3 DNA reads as TGTGCCAGCAGTTACGGGAGGGCCTACGAGCAGTACTTC. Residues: CASSYGRAYEQYF.

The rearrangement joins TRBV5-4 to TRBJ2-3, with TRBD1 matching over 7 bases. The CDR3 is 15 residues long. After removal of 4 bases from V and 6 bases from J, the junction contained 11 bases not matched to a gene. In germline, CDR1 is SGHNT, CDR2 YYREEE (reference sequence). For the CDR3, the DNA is TGTGCCAGCAGCGACAGATACAGGGGTAGGGATACGCAGTATTTT. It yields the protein CASSDRYRGRDTQYF.

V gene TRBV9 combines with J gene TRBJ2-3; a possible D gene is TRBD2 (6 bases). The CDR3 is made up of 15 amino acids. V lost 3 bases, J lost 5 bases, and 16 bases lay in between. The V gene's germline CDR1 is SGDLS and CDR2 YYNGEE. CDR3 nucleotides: TGTGCCAGCAGCGCCAAGGGACTGGGTCGAGATACGCAGTATTTT. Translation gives CASSAKGLGRDTQYF. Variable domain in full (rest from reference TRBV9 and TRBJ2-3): DSGVTQTPKHLITATGQRVTLRCSPRSGDLSVYWYQQSLDQGLQFLIQYYNGEERAKGNILERFSAQQFPDLHSELNLSSLELGDSALYFCASSAKGLGRDTQYFGPGTRLTVL.

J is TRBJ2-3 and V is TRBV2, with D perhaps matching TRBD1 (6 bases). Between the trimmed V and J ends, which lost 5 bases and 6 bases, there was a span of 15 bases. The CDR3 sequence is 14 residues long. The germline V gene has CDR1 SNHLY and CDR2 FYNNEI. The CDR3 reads CASSRDIPTDTQYF. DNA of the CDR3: TGTGCCAGCAGTCGGGACATACCTACGGATACGCAGTATTTT.

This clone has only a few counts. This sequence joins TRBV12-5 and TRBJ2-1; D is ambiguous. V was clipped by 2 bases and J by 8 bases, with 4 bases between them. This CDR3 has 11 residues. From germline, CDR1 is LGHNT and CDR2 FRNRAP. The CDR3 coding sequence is TGTGCTAGTGGTTTGAAGCATGAGCAGTTCTTC. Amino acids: CASGLKHEQFF.

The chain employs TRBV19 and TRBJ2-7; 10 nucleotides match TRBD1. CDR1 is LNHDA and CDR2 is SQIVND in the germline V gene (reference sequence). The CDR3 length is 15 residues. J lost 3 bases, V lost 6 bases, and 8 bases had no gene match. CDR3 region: CASSPGTGAIYEQYF. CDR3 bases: TGTGCCAGTAGCCCCGGGACAGGGGCGATCTACGAGCAGTACTTC.

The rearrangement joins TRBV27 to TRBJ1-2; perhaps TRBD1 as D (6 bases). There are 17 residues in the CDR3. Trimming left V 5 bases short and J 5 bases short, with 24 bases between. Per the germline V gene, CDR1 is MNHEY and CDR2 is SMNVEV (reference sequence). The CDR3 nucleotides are TGTGCCAGCAGTGAAACAGGGCTGGGGGGGGTCTCTTATGGCTACACCTTC. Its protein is CASSETGLGGVSYGYTF.

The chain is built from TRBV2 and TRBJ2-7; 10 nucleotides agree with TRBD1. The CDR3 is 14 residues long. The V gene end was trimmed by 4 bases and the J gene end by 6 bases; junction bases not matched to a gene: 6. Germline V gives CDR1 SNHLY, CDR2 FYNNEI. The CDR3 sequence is CASSGGTGEGEQYF. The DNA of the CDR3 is TGTGCCAGCAGTGGGGGGACAGGGGAGGGCGAGCAGTACTTC.

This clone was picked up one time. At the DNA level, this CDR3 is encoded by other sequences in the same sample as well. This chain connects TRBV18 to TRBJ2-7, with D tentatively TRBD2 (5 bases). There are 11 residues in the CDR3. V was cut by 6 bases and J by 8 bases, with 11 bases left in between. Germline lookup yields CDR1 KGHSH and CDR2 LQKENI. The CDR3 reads CASSPEVKQYF. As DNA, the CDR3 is TGTGCCAGCTCGCCGGAGGTCAAGCAGTACTTC.

In DNA form, the CDR3 reads TGCGCCAGCAGCTTGGCCGATAGAACAGCGAACACTGAAGCTTTCTTT. Protein product: CASSLADRTANTEAFF. J is TRBJ1-1 and V is TRBV5-1, with D hard to call. The V end lost 0 bases, the J end lost 1 base, and 13 bases lay between the germline ends. CDR1 is SGHRS, CDR2 YFSETQ, per germline. This CDR3 has 16 residues.

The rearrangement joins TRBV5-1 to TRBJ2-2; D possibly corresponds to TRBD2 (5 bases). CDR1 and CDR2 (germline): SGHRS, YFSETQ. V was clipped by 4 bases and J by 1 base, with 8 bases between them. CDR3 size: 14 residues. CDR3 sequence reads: CASSTSGNTGELFF. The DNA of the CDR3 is TGCGCCAGCAGCACGAGCGGGAACACCGGGGAGCTGTTTTTT.

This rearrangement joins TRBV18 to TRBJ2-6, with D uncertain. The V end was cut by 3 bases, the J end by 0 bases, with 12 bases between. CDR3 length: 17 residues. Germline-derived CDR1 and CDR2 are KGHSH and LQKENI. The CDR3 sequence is CASSPLRGSSGANVLTF. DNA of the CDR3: TGTGCCAGCTCACCCCTCCGCGGTAGCTCTGGGGCCAACGTCCTGACTTTC.

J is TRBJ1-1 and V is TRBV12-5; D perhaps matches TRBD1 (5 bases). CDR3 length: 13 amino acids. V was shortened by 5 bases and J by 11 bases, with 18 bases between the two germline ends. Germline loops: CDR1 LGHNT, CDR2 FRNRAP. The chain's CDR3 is CASGRLEGLGAFF. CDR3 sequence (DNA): TGTGCTAGTGGTCGGCTGGAGGGGCTTGGGGCTTTCTTT. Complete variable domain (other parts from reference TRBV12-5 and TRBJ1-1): DARVTQTPRHKVTEMGQEVTMRCQPILGHNTVFWYRQTMMQGLELLAYFRNRAPLDDSGMPKDRFSAEMPDATLATLKIQPSEPRDSAVYFCASGRLEGLGAFFGQGTRLTVV.

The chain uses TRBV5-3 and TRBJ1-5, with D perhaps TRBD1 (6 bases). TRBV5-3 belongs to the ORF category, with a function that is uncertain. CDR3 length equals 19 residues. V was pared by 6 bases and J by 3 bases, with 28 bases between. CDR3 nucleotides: TGTGCCAGAACCCTGCCCGAGGACAGCACCACCGTCAACAATCAGCCCCAGCATTTT. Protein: CARTLPEDSTTVNNQPQHF.

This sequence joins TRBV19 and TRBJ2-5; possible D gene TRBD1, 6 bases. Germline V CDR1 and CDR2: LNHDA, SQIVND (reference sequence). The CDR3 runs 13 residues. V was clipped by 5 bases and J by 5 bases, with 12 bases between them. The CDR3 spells CASSSDRQETQYF. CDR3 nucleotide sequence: TGTGCCAGTAGTTCTGACAGGCAGGAGACCCAGTACTTC.

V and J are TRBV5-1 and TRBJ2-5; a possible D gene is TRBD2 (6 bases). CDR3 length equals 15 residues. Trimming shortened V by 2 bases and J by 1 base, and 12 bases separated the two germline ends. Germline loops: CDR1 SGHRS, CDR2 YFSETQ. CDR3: CASSFSAGFQETQYF. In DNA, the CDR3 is TGCGCCAGCAGCTTTTCAGCGGGTTTCCAAGAGACCCAGTACTTC.

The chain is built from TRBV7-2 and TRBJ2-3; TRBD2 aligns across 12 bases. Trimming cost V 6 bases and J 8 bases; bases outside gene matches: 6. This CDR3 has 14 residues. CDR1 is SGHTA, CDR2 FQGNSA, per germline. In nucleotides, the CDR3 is TGTGCCAGCAGTTCTCGGACTAGCGGGGTTACGCAGTATTTT. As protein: CASSSRTSGVTQYF. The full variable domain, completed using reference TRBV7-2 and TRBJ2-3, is GAGVSQSPSNKVTEKGKDVELRCDPISGHTALYWYRQSLGQGLEFLIYFQGNSAPDKSGLPSDRFSAERTGGSVSTLTIQRTQQEDSAVYLCASSSRTSGVTQYFGPGTRLTVL.

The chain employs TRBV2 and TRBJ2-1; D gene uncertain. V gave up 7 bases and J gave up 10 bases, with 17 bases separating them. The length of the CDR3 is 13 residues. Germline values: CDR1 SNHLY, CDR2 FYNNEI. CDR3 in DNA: TGTGCCAGCACGAAGTCGTTGGGCAGAGAGCAGTTCTTC. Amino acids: CASTKSLGREQFF.

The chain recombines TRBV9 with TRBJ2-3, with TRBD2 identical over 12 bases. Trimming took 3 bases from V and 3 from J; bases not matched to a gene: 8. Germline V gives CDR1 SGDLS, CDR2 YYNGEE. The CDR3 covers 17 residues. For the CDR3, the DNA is TGTGCCAGCAGCGCCCAGACTAGCGGGAGTGGGACAGATACGCAGTATTTT. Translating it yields CASSAQTSGSGTDTQYF.

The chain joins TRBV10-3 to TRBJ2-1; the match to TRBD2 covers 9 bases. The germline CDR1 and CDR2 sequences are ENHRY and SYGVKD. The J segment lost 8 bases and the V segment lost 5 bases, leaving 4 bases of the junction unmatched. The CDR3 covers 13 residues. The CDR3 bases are TGTGCCATCAGTACGCGGGAGGGCGATGAGCAGTTCTTC. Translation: CAISTREGDEQFF.

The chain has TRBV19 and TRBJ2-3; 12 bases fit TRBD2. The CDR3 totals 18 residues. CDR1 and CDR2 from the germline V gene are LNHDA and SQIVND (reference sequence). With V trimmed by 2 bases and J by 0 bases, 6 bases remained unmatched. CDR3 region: CASSIRLAGVSSTDTQYF. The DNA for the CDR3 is TGTGCCAGTAGTATAAGACTAGCGGGAGTGTCTAGCACAGATACGCAGTATTTT. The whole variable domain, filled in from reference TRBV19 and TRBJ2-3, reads DGGITQSPKYLFRKEGQNVTLSCEQNLNHDAMYWYRQDPGQGLRLIYYSQIVNDFQKGDIAEGYSVSREKKESFPLTVTSAQKNPTAFYLCASSIRLAGVSSTDTQYFGPGTRLTVL.

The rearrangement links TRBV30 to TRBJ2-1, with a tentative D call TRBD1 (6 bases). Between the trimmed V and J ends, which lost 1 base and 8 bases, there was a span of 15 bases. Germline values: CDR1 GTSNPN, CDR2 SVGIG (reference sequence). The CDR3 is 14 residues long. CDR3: CAWSEQGEVDEQFF. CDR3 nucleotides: TGTGCCTGGAGTGAACAGGGTGAAGTAGATGAGCAGTTCTTC.

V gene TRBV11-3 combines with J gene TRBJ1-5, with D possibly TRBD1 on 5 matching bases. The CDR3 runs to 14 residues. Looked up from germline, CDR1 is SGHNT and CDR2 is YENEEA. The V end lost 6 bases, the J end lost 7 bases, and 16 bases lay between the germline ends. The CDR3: CASRPKGLGQPQHF. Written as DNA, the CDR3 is TGTGCCAGCAGGCCCAAGGGGTTGGGGCAGCCCCAGCATTTT.

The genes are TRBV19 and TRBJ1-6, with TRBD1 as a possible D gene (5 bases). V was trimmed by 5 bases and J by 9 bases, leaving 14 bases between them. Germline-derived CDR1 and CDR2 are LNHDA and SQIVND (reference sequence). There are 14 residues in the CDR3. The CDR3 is CASSPGQGGSPLHF. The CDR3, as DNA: TGTGCCAGTAGTCCAGGTCAGGGAGGTTCACCCCTCCACTTT.

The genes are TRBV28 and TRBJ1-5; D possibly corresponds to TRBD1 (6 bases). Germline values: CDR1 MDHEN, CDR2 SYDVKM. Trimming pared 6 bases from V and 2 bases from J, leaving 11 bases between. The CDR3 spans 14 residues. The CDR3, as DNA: TGTGCCAGCAGCACAGGGCAGGGCAATCAGCCCCAGCATTTT. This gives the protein CASSTGQGNQPQHF. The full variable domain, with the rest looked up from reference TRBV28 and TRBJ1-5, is DVKVTQSSRYLVKRTGEKVFLECVQDMDHENMFWYRQDPGLGLRLIYFSYDVKMKEKGDIPEGYSVSREKKERFSLILESASTNQTSMYLCASSTGQGNQPQHFGDGTRLSIL.

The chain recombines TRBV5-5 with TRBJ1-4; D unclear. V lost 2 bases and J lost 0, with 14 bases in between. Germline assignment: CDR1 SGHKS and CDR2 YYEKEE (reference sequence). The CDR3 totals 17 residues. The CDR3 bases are TGTGCCAGCAGCTTTTTTCCGGGTCTTGCAACTAATGAAAAACTGTTTTTT. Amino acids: CASSFFPGLATNEKLFF.